This TCR beta chain was captured by sequencing in a study of response to subunit inactivated influenza vaccine. Study observations and caveats: Authors suggested that a seasonal influenza vaccination recruits few new T cells each time.

This clonotype was counted at least ten times. Its cognate antigen is unknown. TCRdb re-analysed the RT-PCR reads in MiXCR, keeping a single row per CDR3 protein. Of about 650,000 distinct CDR3 sequences listed, roughly 15% were seen once; the top ten hold 7.5% to 9%. The CDR3 has 14 amino acids. Germline V lookup: CDR1 MNHEY, CDR2 SVGAGI. V was clipped by 1 base and J by 0 bases, with 7 bases between them. This material consisted of PBMCs from blood, taken around 15 days before vaccination. The TCR originated in a man aged 50-59 years who received an inactivated influenza vaccine. The chain employs TRBV6-5 and TRBJ2-7; D not resolved. CDR3 region: CASSYFGSSYEQYF. As DNA, the CDR3 is TGTGCCAGCAGTTACTTCGGCAGCTCCTACGAGCAGTACTTC.